This is a list of T cell receptor beta chains from one sample in a study of CD8+ T cells in alopecia areata. Only in-frame clones appear in the TCRdb table, and some are missing; sequencing was by immunoSEQ multiplex PCR. The sample has about 100,000 clones; under 60% are singletons. Sequenced sample: NKG2D-low CD8+ T cells sorted from blood. These receptor sequences come from a human donor with alopecia areata. Each CDR3 is given without its conserved first and last residue. The order of the fields is J gene, V gene, CDR3 protein.

TRBJ2-7,TRBV28,ASSPDRAYEQY
TRBJ2-2,TRBV7-3,ASSLRPGSYTGELF
TRBJ2-1,TRBV7-9,ASSLAGGSSSYNEQF
TRBJ2-1,TRBV7-8,ASSLVGRTTYNEQF
TRBJ2-7,TRBV9,ASSVDGTSYEQY
TRBJ2-7,TRBV28,ASSLGLDEQY
TRBJ1-1,TRBV15,ATSRDRMNTEAF
TRBJ2-7,TRBV28,ASSLQGGPSYEQY
TRBJ2-5,TRBV11-3,ASSQGETQY
TRBJ2-7,TRBV7-9,ASSSGPEQY
TRBJ2-1,TRBV27,ASSRSGTYNEQF
TRBJ2-7,TRBV4-1,ASSHGTGSSYEQY
TRBJ2-1,TRBV23-1,ASSQPPGQISYNEQF
TRBJ2-3,TRBV19,ASSIASGTDTQY
TRBJ2-1,TRBV7-9,ASSDMREVYNEQF
TRBJ2-3,TRBV27,ASSGGPARDTQY
TRBJ2-7,TRBV5-1,ASSLRGTNYEQY
TRBJ2-1,TRBV6-5,ASSYSTDSEQF
TRBJ2-7,TRBV5-1,ASSLETPRDYEQY
TRBJ2-3,TRBV5-1,ASSLALGATDTQY
TRBJ1-5,TRBV2,ATTGYSNQPQH
TRBJ2-4,TRBV5-6,ASSLGGGVASIQY
TRBJ2-2,TRBV4-1,ASSQKDTNTGELF